This TCR beta chain was profiled in a study of T cells in tuberculosis (dated 2018 in TCRdb). General notes on the study: The study combined CD1B tetramers and high-throughput TCR immunosequencing to characterize T cells specific for the mycobacterial lipid antigen glucose monomycolate (GMM). IGRA-negative adolescents, IGRA-positive adolescents with latent tuberculosis and adults with active tuberculosis, around ten per group, were compared in a South African clinical cohort.

On the study overall, not on this receptor specifically: Shorter CDR3-alpha lengths in active tuberculosis patients partly drove the smaller NN-distances, and the TCR-beta difference was not statistically significant. Active tuberculosis TCR-alpha repertoires showed smaller mean NN-distances to GMM-specific TCRs than IGRA-negative controls, suggesting clonal expansion of these TCRs. Clinical samples were chosen by availability of cryopreserved specimens, and active tuberculosis cases were adults while controls were adolescents. A classifier using the diverse GMM-specific repertoire reached just over 85% accuracy (AUROC around 0.9), compared with 60% to 70% accuracy using GEM motif frequencies.

About this clone: Its binding antigen is unknown. No base qualities exist here, and no much larger clone lies one base off it.

CDR1 and CDR2, per the germline V gene (reference sequence), are GTSNPN and SVGIG. Trimming accounts for 8 bases at V and 2 bases at J, while the number of junction bases matched to no gene is 6. Counted from cysteine to phenylalanine, this CDR3 has 13 amino acids. Only the CDR3 part of the read is kept: 39 bases, read in frame from the first base. The immunoSEQ multiplex PCR assay was used to generate TCR libraries, with TCR-beta and/or TCR-alpha/delta assays applied to each sample. Amplified TCR libraries were sequenced on the Illumina high-throughput platform. As for the original processing: Clustering and dimensionality reduction were performed using pairwise TCRdist distances among GMM-specific receptors from ex vivo sorted or in vitro expanded T cells. Each clinical repertoire was scored by mean NN-distance, the average TCRdist to the nearest 10% of tetramer-positive reference sequences. GEM TCR motif frequency was calculated as the fraction of unique TCRs that matched known GEM sequences by V/J usage and CDR3 length. Active tuberculosis was classified by linear discriminant analysis with leave-one-out cross-validation, implemented in scikit-learn. Here the immuneACCESS table is served through TCRdb, limited to in-frame sequences with V and J called. Missing clones are a known gap in these copies; in checked studies unresolved V genes cover under half, and the rest lacks a known reason. V and J calls and clone size are as listed in that table; D and trimming were resolved from the DNA. Recorded for this sample are more than 35,000 clones; 93% of them occurred a single time. The ten biggest clones cover more than 6.5% of the sample.

At study entry, a tuberculin skin test and the QuantiFERON-TB GOLD In-Tube IGRA were used to screen adolescents for latent tuberculosis infection. Immunosequencing of unsorted cryopreserved PBMC covered, on average, about 100,000 T cells per clinical donor. Eleven high schools in the Worcester region of the Western Cape, South Africa, served as enrollment sites for adolescents aged 12 to 18 years. Ten M. tuberculosis-infected and around 10 uninfected adolescents were selected with matching for age and sex. Adolescent PBMC were isolated from freshly drawn heparinized blood by density centrifugation and cryopreserved.

This receptor chain uses TRBV30 and TRBJ2-7; 10 nucleotides in the junction match TRBD1. The sample consisted of PBMCs. This TCR was sampled from a donor aged 5 to 30 with latent tuberculosis or without tuberculosis infection. The CDR3: CAAQGQGAYEQYF. The DNA sequence is as follows: TGTGCCGCCCAAGGACAGGGGGCCTACGAGCAGTACTTC.